This T cell receptor (beta chain) was obtained from a study of T cells in tumors after PD-1 blockade. Study overall: A subset received ongoing vismodegib 150 mg daily alongside anti-PD-1 therapy.

Template: tumor biopsy or peripheral blood genomic DNA, roughly 550-6,500 ng per sample. Assay: immunoSEQ multiplex PCR; the TCRdb copy retains only in-frame clones and omits some. The table has about 47,000 clones, 79% seen once; the top ten hold 16%. Germline V gene lookup returns CDR1 SGHDT and CDR2 YYEEEE. The CDR3 totals 11 residues. The ends were cut back, 2 bases at V and 4 bases at J, with 1 base in the middle. The material sequenced was PBMCs, taken before anti-PD-1 treatment. The chain links TRBV5-6 to TRBJ2-1, with D uncertain. This TCR derives from a human donor with basal cell carcinoma. The chain's CDR3 is CASSLYNEQFF. The CDR3 bases are TGTGCCAGCAGCTTATACAATGAGCAGTTCTTC.